The 2 T cell receptor beta chains in this list originate from one sample, sequenced in a study of Ad26.COV2.S vaccination and SARS-CoV-2 variants. Sequenced by immunoSEQ multiplex PCR; TCRdb stores in-frame clones only, minus some. The repertoire holds around 370,000 clones, with under 95% as singletons. Sequenced here: peripheral blood, sampled after recovery from COVID-19. These receptors were obtained from a human donor who had recovered from COVID-19.

This clone has only one observation. The chain joins TRBV27 to TRBJ2-3; 11 bases match TRBD2. CDR1 and CDR2 (germline): MNHEY, SMNVEV (reference sequence). The trim removed 3 bases at V and 2 bases at J, leaving 4 bases unmatched. The CDR3 contains 16 residues. Here the CDR3 DNA reads TGTGCCAGCAGTTTCCTACTAGCGGGGGACACAGATACGCAGTATTTT. It is translated as CASSFLLAGDTDTQYF.

The chain employs TRBV2 and TRBJ1-1; the D gene is possibly TRBD1 (5 bases). The CDR3 runs to 11 residues. Germline CDR1 reads SNHLY; CDR2 reads FYNNEI. The CDR3 nucleotides read TGTGTCCCGACAGCCAACACTGAAGCTTTCTTT. Its translation: CVPTANTEAFF.